The rows below give T cell receptor beta chains drawn from one sample of a study of T cells expressing NK-cell markers. TCRdb reprocessed the 5' RACE reads and reports one entry per CDR3 protein, with no DNA. This table holds about 160,000 distinct CDR3 sequences. The specimen was blood T cells: a sorted CD56 or NKG2C T cell subset, CD4+ or CD8+ T cells, or bulk PBMC T cells (not recorded which). The source of these receptors is a woman aged 18 to 75 in good health. Each CDR3 is given with its conserved first and last residue. Fields, in order: V gene, J gene, CDR3 length, CDR3 protein.

V: TRBV5-1; J: TRBJ1-1; length: 12; CDR3: CASSVTGTEAFF
V: TRBV5-4; J: TRBJ2-5; length: 16; CDR3: CASSLPLAGQQETQYF
V: TRBV7-2; J: TRBJ2-5; length: 16; CDR3: CASSLHVRGGQETQYF
V: TRBV29-1; J: TRBJ2-3; length: 15; CDR3: CSVLPTATSTDTQYF
V: TRBV7-2; J: TRBJ1-2; length: 13; CDR3: CASSITVNYGYTF
V: TRBV6-1; J: TRBJ2-1; length: 16; CDR3: CASTSGVVLGGGEQFF
V: TRBV11-3; J: TRBJ2-2; length: 14; CDR3: CASSFLVNTGELFF
V: TRBV5-1; J: TRBJ2-1; length: 15; CDR3: CASSSTRGQGYEQFF
V: TRBV2; J: TRBJ2-7; length: 12; CDR3: CASSGQIVEQYF
V: TRBV27; J: TRBJ1-3; length: 17; CDR3: CASSLKREGKSGNTIYF
V: TRBV7-2; J: TRBJ1-5; length: 17; CDR3: CASSLAGTGYSNQPQHF
V: TRBV12-3/TRBV12-4; J: TRBJ2-7; length: 15; CDR3: CASSFDRTRVDEQYF
V: TRBV11-2; J: TRBJ2-7; length: 13; CDR3: CASSIGPNYEQYF
V: TRBV6-1; J: TRBJ2-7; length: 17; CDR3: CASTPRGTSGSTYEQYF
V: TRBV20-1; J: TRBJ2-7; length: 15; CDR3: CSARDGGRASYEQYF
V: TRBV13; J: TRBJ2-3; length: 14; CDR3: CASSSNRDTDTQYF
V: TRBV24-1; J: TRBJ2-1; length: 16; CDR3: CATSDFKLAGGNEQFF
V: TRBV11-2; J: TRBJ2-3; length: 16; CDR3: CASSPASAPHTDTQYF
V: TRBV5-1; J: TRBJ2-5; length: 15; CDR3: CASSPSGQGWKTQYF
V: TRBV7-3; J: TRBJ2-7; length: 16; CDR3: CASSLGASGTTYEQYF
V: TRBV6-1; J: TRBJ1-6; length: 16; CDR3: CASSENVIRGNSPLHF
V: TRBV20-1; J: TRBJ1-5; length: 15; CDR3: CSARERAGDHQPQHF
V: TRBV9; J: TRBJ1-2; length: 15; CDR3: CASSVGQGKGYGYTF
V: TRBV7-2; J: TRBJ2-6; length: 16; CDR3: CASSLKAGSGANVLTF
V: TRBV7-6; J: TRBJ2-1; length: 18; CDR3: CASSFLTGLAGEYNEQFF
V: TRBV19; J: TRBJ1-3; length: 14; CDR3: CASSPDPSGNTIYF
V: TRBV7-3; J: TRBJ2-1; length: 13; CDR3: CASSLTKENEQFF